The 22 T cell receptor beta chains listed next were all sequenced from one sample in a study of blood T cell repertoires in COVID-19. The data were produced by immunoSEQ multiplex PCR, yet TCRdb's version contains in-frame clones alone and is incomplete. The repertoire holds approximately 47,000 clones, 90% seen once, with 15% to 20% in the top ten. The sequenced material came from peripheral blood. The receptors were gathered from a man aged 65 to 85 with active COVID-19.

This clone was counted a single time. V gene TRBV4-3 combines with J gene TRBJ2-1; TRBD2 aligns across 10 bases. V was clipped by 4 bases and J by 1 base; unmatched bases: 10. The CDR3 runs 18 residues. Germline V gene lookup returns CDR1 LGHNA and CDR2 YSLEER. CDR3 in DNA: TGCGCCAGCAGCCCAGGACTAGCGGTTATCGCATCCTACAATGAGCAGTTCTTC. As protein: CASSPGLAVIASYNEQFF.

This clone was seen once. This rearrangement joins TRBV5-4 to TRBJ2-3; D perhaps matches TRBD2 (5 bases). V shed 5 bases and J shed 2 bases, with 18 bases lying between them. Germline-derived CDR1 and CDR2 are SGHNT and YYREEE (reference sequence). The CDR3 runs 16 residues. CDR3 protein: CASSGRRGINTDTQYF. The CDR3 DNA reads TGTGCCAGCAGTGGAAGACGGGGAATAAACACAGATACGCAGTATTTT.

The chain recombines TRBV15 with TRBJ1-4; TRBD1 matches 10 bases. The CDR3 runs to 17 residues. J gave up 4 bases and V 4 bases, and 9 bases lay outside the gene matches. The germline V gene has CDR1 LNHNV and CDR2 YYDKDF (reference sequence). The CDR3 nucleotides are TGTGCCACCAGCACTCGGGACAGGGGTCATAGTAATGAAAAACTGTTTTTT. Encoded protein: CATSTRDRGHSNEKLFF.

The chain joins TRBV28 to TRBJ2-1; TRBD2 agrees at 8 bases. The CDR3 loop spans 18 amino acids. Germline CDR1 reads MDHEN; CDR2 reads SYDVKM. The V gene end was trimmed by 5 bases and the J gene end by 3 bases; junction bases not matched to a gene: 15. The CDR3 loop is CASSNSRRSGDRYNEQFF. The CDR3, as DNA: TGTGCCAGCAGTAACTCCCGACGTAGCGGGGACCGCTACAATGAGCAGTTCTTC.

The chain has TRBV4-1 and TRBJ1-5, with TRBD1 matching over 9 bases. Germline lookup yields CDR1 MGHRA and CDR2 YSYEKL. This CDR3 comprises 16 residues. The trim removed 3 bases at V and 2 bases at J, leaving 5 bases unmatched. The DNA of the CDR3 is TGCGCCAGCAGCCAGGGGGACAGGGTCGGCAATCAGCCCCAGCATTTT. Protein product: CASSQGDRVGNQPQHF.

The chain joins TRBV5-1 to TRBJ2-7, with TRBD1 as a possible D gene (6 bases). Germline CDR1 is SGHRS and CDR2 is YFSETQ. V lost 4 bases and J lost 3, with 17 bases in between. The CDR3 spans 15 residues. CDR3 in amino acids: CASSPDSAGVYEQYF. CDR3 sequence (DNA): TGCGCCAGCAGCCCGGACAGCGCAGGGGTCTACGAGCAGTACTTC.

V gene TRBV9 combines with J gene TRBJ2-7, with D tentatively TRBD2 (5 bases). Germline CDR1 is SGDLS and CDR2 is YYNGEE. CDR3 size: 14 residues. Deletions cut 0 bases from V and 7 bases from J, with 14 bases between. This chain's CDR3 is CASSVATSGGEQYF. CDR3 sequence (DNA): TGTGCCAGCAGCGTAGCTACGTCGGGCGGGGAGCAGTACTTC.

This clone was counted between two and nine times. The chain is built from TRBV4-2 and TRBJ1-1, with 9 nucleotides matching TRBD1. Per the germline V gene, CDR1 is LGHNA and CDR2 is YNFKEQ. CDR3 length: 17 amino acids. V trimming: 4 bases; J trimming: 1 base; junction bases outside the gene matches: 10. CDR3 amino acids: CASSREGQGVWNTEAFF. DNA of the CDR3: TGTGCCAGCAGCCGAGAGGGACAGGGAGTTTGGAACACTGAAGCTTTCTTT.

The chain combines TRBV14 with TRBJ2-3; 11 bases line up with TRBD2. The CDR3 length is 15 residues. Losses at the gene ends were 1 base for V and 14 bases for J; bases not matched to a gene: 11. Germline V gene lookup returns CDR1 SGHDN and CDR2 FVKESK. CDR3 bases: TGTGCCAGCAGCCAAGCTCCAGGACTAGCGGGCTCCGGGTATTTT. The encoded protein is CASSQAPGLAGSGYF. Together with reference TRBV14 and TRBJ2-3, the CDR3 gives the full variable domain: EAGVTQFPSHSVIEKGQTVTLRCDPISGHDNLYWYRRVMGKEIKFLLHFVKESKQDESGMPNNRFLAERTGGTYSTLKVQPAELEDSGVYFCASSQAPGLAGSGYFGPGTRLTVL.

The chain uses TRBV4-1 and TRBJ2-7; weak D call: TRBD1 (6 bases). Trimming removed 4 bases from V and 3 bases from J, with 13 bases in between. Germline V gene lookup returns CDR1 MGHRA and CDR2 YSYEKL. This CDR3 comprises 14 residues. This CDR3 reads CASSLGIQGYEQYF. The CDR3 nucleotides are TGCGCCAGCAGCCTCGGGATACAGGGCTACGAGCAGTACTTC.

This clone has only a few counts. This chain uses TRBV24-1 with TRBJ1-2; D uncertain. The germline gives CDR1 KGHDR, CDR2 SFDVKD. This CDR3 contains 13 residues. V was clipped by 4 bases and J by 8 bases, with 13 bases between them. CDR3 sequence reads: CATSESFLEGYTF. The DNA for the CDR3 is TGTGCCACCAGTGAGTCTTTTCTAGAGGGCTACACCTTC.

V is TRBV5-1 and J is TRBJ1-1, with 7 nucleotides matching TRBD1. V trimming: 6 bases; J trimming: 0 bases; junction bases outside the gene matches: 8. Per germline, CDR1 SGHRS and CDR2 YFSETQ. This CDR3 spans 15 amino acids. The CDR3 here is CASKELTGVNTEAFF. The DNA for the CDR3 is TGCGCCAGCAAGGAACTAACAGGGGTGAACACTGAAGCTTTCTTT.

V is TRBV30 and J is TRBJ2-7; D is unclear. From germline, CDR1 is GTSNPN and CDR2 SVGIG (reference sequence). The CDR3 extends over 11 amino acids. The V end was cut by 3 bases, the J end by 2 bases, with 5 bases between. The CDR3 sequence: CAWSYAYEQYF. Here the CDR3 DNA reads TGTGCCTGGAGCTATGCCTACGAGCAGTACTTC.

The table lists this clone with a few counts. The V gene is TRBV4-3, the J gene TRBJ1-2; D is unclear. V was pared by 0 bases and J by 9 bases, with 8 bases between. The V gene's germline CDR1 is LGHNA and CDR2 YSLEER. CDR3 size: 12 residues. The CDR3 region has the DNA TGCGCCAGCAGCCAAGATTCCAGGCGCTACACCTTC. It codes for CASSQDSRRYTF.

The chain employs TRBV28 and TRBJ1-6; D uncertain. V lost 3 bases and J lost 4, with 10 bases in between. The CDR3 totals 15 residues. CDR1 is MDHEN and CDR2 is SYDVKM in the germline V gene. CDR3 bases: TGTGCCAGCAGTTTGGGTAGCCAGTATAATTCACCCCTCCACTTT. It is translated as CASSLGSQYNSPLHF.

V gene TRBV2 combines with J gene TRBJ1-4, with D perhaps matching TRBD1 (6 bases). Germline assignment: CDR1 SNHLY and CDR2 FYNNEI. V lost 3 bases to trimming and J lost 7 bases, with 18 bases between them. The CDR3 is 16 residues long. CDR3 in amino acids: CASSDLGGESGEKLFF. The CDR3 DNA follows: TGTGCCAGCAGTGATCTAGGGGGGGAGTCGGGTGAAAAACTGTTTTTT.

The chain carries TRBV4-2 and TRBJ2-4; TRBD2 agrees at 7 bases. Trimming at V came to 0 bases and at J to 4 bases, leaving 3 bases not matched to a gene. Germline CDR1 LGHNA, CDR2 YNFKEQ. The CDR3 contains 15 residues. CDR3 sequence reads: CASSQDGGRKNIQYF. Here the CDR3 DNA reads TGTGCCAGCAGCCAAGATGGCGGGAGAAAAAACATTCAGTACTTC.

The V call is TRBV18, the J call TRBJ2-1; 7 nucleotides match TRBD2. The length of the CDR3 is 13 residues. CDR1 is KGHSH and CDR2 is LQKENI in the germline V gene. V shed 3 bases and J 7 bases; nucleotides not matched to a gene: 3. The CDR3 here is CASSPGGVNEQFF. The DNA for the CDR3 is TGTGCCAGCTCACCGGGAGGGGTGAATGAGCAGTTCTTC. Based on the CDR3 plus reference TRBV18 and TRBJ2-1, the full variable domain is NAGVMQNPRHLVRRRGQEARLRCSPMKGHSHVYWYRQLPEEGLKFMVYLQKENIIDESGMPKERFSAEFPKEGPSILRIQQVVRGDSAAYFCASSPGGVNEQFFGPGTRLTVL.

The chain carries TRBV19 and TRBJ2-1; tentatively, D is TRBD1 (6 bases). In germline, CDR1 is LNHDA, CDR2 SQIVND (reference sequence). This CDR3 spans 14 amino acids. The V gene lost 5 bases and the J gene lost 7 bases, with 15 bases spanning the gap. CDR3 DNA sequence: TGTGCCAGTAGTCCAGGGGCCAGACCGAATGAGCAGTTCTTC. This translates into CASSPGARPNEQFF. Using reference TRBV19 and TRBJ2-1 for the parts outside the CDR3, the full variable domain is DGGITQSPKYLFRKEGQNVTLSCEQNLNHDAMYWYRQDPGQGLRLIYYSQIVNDFQKGDIAEGYSVSREKKESFPLTVTSAQKNPTAFYLCASSPGARPNEQFFGPGTRLTVL.

This chain's CDR3 is CASNSSQGKNSPLHF. Here the CDR3 DNA reads TGTGCCAGCAATTCTTCACAGGGGAAAAATTCACCCCTCCACTTT. The chain combines TRBV28 with TRBJ1-6; 7 bases are a match to TRBD1. After removal of 7 bases from V and 7 bases from J, the junction contained 10 bases not matched to a gene. The CDR3 is made up of 15 amino acids. CDR1 is MDHEN, CDR2 SYDVKM, per germline.

V and J are TRBV28 and TRBJ2-1, with 11 nucleotides matching TRBD1. Germline loops: CDR1 MDHEN, CDR2 SYDVKM. The V and J ends lost 5 bases and 0 bases, in that order; junction bases with no gene match: 6. The CDR3 length is 17 residues. Here the CDR3 reads CASSGQGAFGSYNEQFF. The CDR3 nucleotides read TGTGCCAGCAGTGGACAGGGGGCCTTCGGCTCCTACAATGAGCAGTTCTTC.

This clone came up a few times. DNA for the CDR3: TGCGCCAGCAGCAGGAGCGGGGGGGCCACCGGGGAGCTGTTTTTT. Residues: CASSRSGGATGELFF. The chain recombines TRBV5-1 with TRBJ2-2, with 10 bases identical to TRBD2. J was trimmed by 4 bases and V by 4 bases; bases with no gene match: 4. The CDR3 extends over 15 amino acids. Per germline, CDR1 SGHRS and CDR2 YFSETQ.